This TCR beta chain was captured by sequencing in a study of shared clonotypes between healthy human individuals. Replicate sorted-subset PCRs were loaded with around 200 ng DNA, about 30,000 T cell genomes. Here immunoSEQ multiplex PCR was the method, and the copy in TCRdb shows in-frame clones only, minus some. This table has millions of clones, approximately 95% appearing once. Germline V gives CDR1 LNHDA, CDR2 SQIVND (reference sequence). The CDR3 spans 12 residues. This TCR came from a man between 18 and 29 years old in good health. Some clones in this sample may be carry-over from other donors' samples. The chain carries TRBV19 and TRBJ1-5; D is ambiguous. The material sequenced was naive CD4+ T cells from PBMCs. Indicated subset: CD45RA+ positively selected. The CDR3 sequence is CASRDGDQPQHF. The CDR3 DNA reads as TGTGCTTCGAGGGATGGAGATCAGCCCCAGCATTTT.